Below are 8 T cell receptor beta chains sequenced from a single sample in a study of PD-L1 blockade in urothelial cancer. Time point in this sample: pretreatment peripheral blood. TCRdb's table, derived via immunoSEQ multiplex PCR, lists solely in-frame clones and lacks some. Among 49,000 or so clones, just over 85% were seen once, and the ten largest hold over 20%. Here the sequenced sample was PBMCs, taken around atezolizumab (anti-PD-L1) treatment. Receptor source: a man aged 60 to 69 with urothelial cancer.

The rearrangement joins TRBV5-6 to TRBJ1-5; TRBD1 matches at 9 bases. Germline assignment: CDR1 SGHDT and CDR2 YYEEEE. The CDR3 spans 14 residues. Trimming removed 4 bases from V and 7 bases from J; junction bases left unmatched: 6. The DNA for the CDR3 is TGTGCCAGCAGCGCGGACAGGGGAGGACAGCCCCAGCATTTT. Protein sequence: CASSADRGGQPQHF.

This sequence joins TRBV29-1 and TRBJ2-7; 9 bases match TRBD2. V lost 7 bases and J lost 7; bases outside the gene matches: 11. The germline CDR1 and CDR2 sequences are SQVTM and ANQGSEA. This CDR3 is built from 13 residues. Written as DNA, the CDR3 is TGCAGCGGCACAGTCGGGGCGGGGGGGGAGCAGTACTTC. This encodes CSGTVGAGGEQYF.

The chain joins TRBV30 to TRBJ2-6; maybe TRBD2 (6 bases). The CDR3 is 14 amino acids. The germline V gene has CDR1 GTSNPN and CDR2 SVGIG (reference sequence). The V end lost 4 bases, the J end lost 0 bases, and 7 bases lay between the germline ends. The CDR3 is CAWTGDSGANVLTF. As DNA, the CDR3 is TGTGCCTGGACGGGGGACTCTGGGGCCAACGTCCTGACTTTC.

The chain is built from TRBV2 and TRBJ1-5; 8 nucleotides align to TRBD1. Looked up from germline, CDR1 is SNHLY and CDR2 is FYNNEI. Trimming at V came to 6 bases and at J to 6 bases, leaving 10 bases not matched to a gene. This CDR3 has 15 amino acids. The CDR3 is CASRPWTGSVQPQHF. The DNA for the CDR3 is TGTGCCAGCAGGCCCTGGACAGGGTCTGTTCAGCCCCAGCATTTT. Together with reference TRBV2 and TRBJ1-5, the CDR3 gives the full variable domain: EPEVTQTPSHQVTQMGQEVILRCVPISNHLYFYWYRQILGQKVEFLVSFYNNEISEKSEIFDDQFSVERPDGSNFTLKIRSTKLEDSAMYFCASRPWTGSVQPQHFGDGTRLSIL.

V usage is TRBV29-1 and J usage is TRBJ2-7; 7 positions match TRBD1. The germline gives CDR1 SQVTM, CDR2 ANQGSEA. V lost 7 bases and J lost 6; bases outside the gene matches: 6. CDR3 length: 11 residues. The CDR3: CSARQGAEQYF. CDR3 nucleotide sequence: TGCAGCGCACGACAGGGCGCCGAGCAGTACTTC.

The chain is built from TRBV5-1 and TRBJ1-1; D gene unclear. The CDR3 runs 13 residues. Looked up from germline, CDR1 is SGHRS and CDR2 is YFSETQ. V was pared by 0 bases and J by 3 bases, with 6 bases between. The CDR3 loop reads CASSLDMYTEAFF. In DNA form, the CDR3 reads TGCGCCAGCAGCTTGGATATGTACACTGAAGCTTTCTTT. The variable domain in full, completed from reference TRBV5-1 and TRBJ1-1, reads KAGVTQTPRYLIKTRGQQVTLSCSPISGHRSVSWYQQTPGQGLQFLFEYFSETQRNKGNFPGRFSGRQFSNSRSEMNVSTLELGDSALYLCASSLDMYTEAFFGQGTRLTVV.

The chain carries TRBV14 and TRBJ1-2, with 9 positions matching TRBD1. The V segment lost 2 bases and the J segment 2 bases; nucleotides outside the gene matches: 3. Germline CDR1 and CDR2: SGHDN and FVKESK. The CDR3 runs 15 residues. Here the CDR3 reads CASSQPGTGNYGYTF. The DNA for the CDR3 is TGTGCCAGCAGCCAACCCGGGACAGGGAACTATGGCTACACCTTC.

The V gene is TRBV11-3, the J gene TRBJ2-2; the D is unclear. Germline V CDR1 and CDR2: SGHNT, YENEEA. V was shortened by 4 bases and J by 7 bases, with 13 bases between the two germline ends. This CDR3 is built from 14 residues. This CDR3 is CASSSLPVDGELFF. The DNA of the CDR3 is TGTGCCAGCAGCTCCCTCCCGGTCGACGGGGAGCTGTTTTTT. The variable domain in full, completed from reference TRBV11-3 and TRBJ2-2, reads EAGVVQSPRYKIIEKKQPVAFWCNPISGHNTLYWYLQNLGQGPELLIRYENEEAVDDSQLPKDRFSAERLKGVDSTLKIQPAELGDSAVYLCASSSLPVDGELFFGEGSRLTVL.